Below are 13 T cell receptor beta chains sequenced from a single sample in a study of T-cell memory formation after mild COVID-19. Each CDR3 protein is one row after TCRdb ran MiXCR on the 5' RACE reads. The data show about 160,000 distinct CDR3 sequences, less than 40% seen once. Sequencing was carried out using PBMCs or a T cell subset sorted from them (not recorded which). The source is an adult woman who had mild COVID-19 (a few samples of this study predate the infection). Cell type and time point are not known.

The chain has TRBV7-8 and TRBJ2-1; 8 positions match TRBD2. The germline CDR1 and CDR2 sequences are SGHVS and FQNEAQ. The CDR3 is 15 residues long. Trimming removed 4 bases from V and 2 bases from J; junction bases left unmatched: 4. The CDR3 reads CASSYRGGPYNEQFF. CDR3 bases: TGTGCCAGCAGCTACCGGGGGGGACCCTACAATGAGCAGTTCTTC.

This chain uses TRBV9 with TRBJ2-1; D possibly corresponds to TRBD2 (6 bases). This CDR3 is built from 20 residues. The ends were cut back, 0 bases at V and 0 bases at J, with 22 bases in the middle. Germline values: CDR1 SGDLS, CDR2 YYNGEE. CDR3 DNA sequence: TGTGCCAGCAGCGTAGTAGTAAGTGGAGGGCTAGGAAGCTCCTACAATGAGCAGTTCTTC. Translation gives CASSVVVSGGLGSSYNEQFF.

This clonotype was counted a few times. The chain recombines TRBV7-2 with TRBJ2-5, with 12 bases that match TRBD1. V was clipped by 2 bases and J by 5 bases; unmatched bases: 6. This CDR3 is built from 16 residues. In germline, CDR1 is SGHTA, CDR2 FQGNSA. CDR3 in amino acids: CASSLSGTGGAETQYF. The CDR3 DNA reads TGTGCCAGCAGCTTAAGCGGGACAGGGGGCGCCGAGACCCAGTACTTC.

V is TRBV12-3 or TRBV12-4 and J is TRBJ2-7, with 8 bases aligning to TRBD2. V shed 4 bases and J 3 bases; nucleotides not matched to a gene: 2. The CDR3 covers 13 residues. CDR3 bases: TGTGCCAGCAGTTCCAGCGGGGGCTACGAGCAGTACTTC. Encoded protein: CASSSSGGYEQYF.

The V and J genes are TRBV10-2 and TRBJ2-1, with 8 positions matching TRBD1. The CDR3 totals 16 residues. Germline CDR1 and CDR2: WSHSY and SAAADI. V lost 7 bases and J lost 1; bases outside the gene matches: 9. This chain's CDR3 is CASTGQGFLSYNEQFF. CDR3 in DNA: TGCGCCAGCACAGGACAGGGATTTTTGTCCTACAATGAGCAGTTCTTC.

This sequence joins TRBV5-5 and TRBJ2-3, with unresolved D. Trimming shortened V by 3 bases and J by 6 bases, and 8 bases separated the two germline ends. Germline CDR1 reads SGHKS; CDR2 reads YYEKEE (reference sequence). There are 12 residues in the CDR3. The CDR3 reads CASSYNLDTQYF. Here the CDR3 DNA reads TGTGCCAGCAGCTACAATCTGGATACGCAGTATTTT.

This chain uses TRBV6-2 or TRBV6-3 with TRBJ2-1; 10 bases are shared with TRBD1. After removal of 5 bases from V and 10 bases from J, the junction contained 23 bases not matched to a gene. The CDR3 runs 19 residues. CDR1 and CDR2 from the germline V gene are MNHEY and SVGEGT. CDR3: CASSTPLIYGQGVVGEQFF. The CDR3 coding sequence is TGTGCCAGCAGTACTCCCCTAATTTACGGACAGGGGGTGGTAGGCGAGCAGTTCTTC.

The chain recombines TRBV5-1 with TRBJ1-2; the D is unclear. This CDR3 spans 14 amino acids. The germline V and J ends were trimmed by 5 bases and 4 bases, with 15 bases remaining between them. CDR1 and CDR2 (germline): SGHRS, YFSETQ. The CDR3 sequence is CASSPGKSSYGYTF. DNA of the CDR3: TGCGCCAGCAGTCCCGGGAAGTCTAGCTATGGCTACACCTTC.

The table lists this clonotype with a few counts. The chain has TRBV30 and TRBJ1-2, with D unresolved. The CDR3 consists of 13 residues. Germline-derived CDR1 and CDR2 are GTSNPN and SVGIG (reference sequence). Trimming pared 3 bases from V and 0 bases from J, leaving 8 bases between. The chain's CDR3 is CAWRGMANYGYTF. The CDR3 DNA reads TGTGCCTGGAGGGGGATGGCTAACTATGGCTACACCTTC.

The CDR3: CASSINSGDTEAFF. The CDR3 coding sequence is TGTGCCAGTAGTATAAATAGCGGGGACACTGAAGCTTTCTTT. V is TRBV19 and J is TRBJ1-1, with D unresolved. The V gene's germline CDR1 is LNHDA and CDR2 SQIVND (reference sequence). CDR3 length equals 14 residues. The ends were cut back, 2 bases at V and 3 bases at J, with 10 bases in the middle.

This clonotype was seen more than once but under ten times. The rearrangement links TRBV20-1 to TRBJ2-7; the D is unclear. Germline CDR1 DFQATT, CDR2 SNEGSKA (reference sequence). The ends were cut back, 6 bases at V and 3 bases at J, with 15 bases in the middle. This CDR3 contains 13 residues. CDR3 nucleotides: TGCAGTGCCATAGACCAGAAGGGCTACGAGCAGTACTTC. Its translation: CSAIDQKGYEQYF.

There are a few counts of this clonotype. The chain links TRBV5-1 to TRBJ2-1; TRBD2 might be the D (5 bases). The CDR3 is 13 residues long. Trimming removed 4 bases at V and 9 bases at J, with 14 bases between. Germline CDR1 is SGHRS and CDR2 is YFSETQ. The CDR3 DNA reads as TGCGCCAGCAGCCCAGAGCGGTCTAGTGAGCAGTTCTTC. This gives the protein CASSPERSSEQFF.

The chain uses TRBV7-9 and TRBJ1-5, with D unclear. The ends were cut back, 3 bases at V and 5 bases at J, with 8 bases in the middle. The CDR3 covers 13 residues. Germline CDR1 is SEHNR and CDR2 is FQNEAQ (reference sequence). The CDR3 region is CASSLKSDQPQHF. The CDR3 DNA is TGTGCCAGCAGCTTGAAGTCCGATCAGCCCCAGCATTTT.